A selection of T cell receptor beta chains follows, all from one sample in a study of T cell changes during pregnancy in multiple sclerosis. Measured with immunoSEQ multiplex PCR; TCRdb has only the in-frame clones, and not every one. This sample has 60,000 to 65,000 clones, with 92% found just once. Sequenced material: peripheral blood, taken in the second trimester of pregnancy. Source of these receptors: a female donor in good health, enrolled as a control in a pregnancy study. Each CDR3 is given with its conserved first and last residue. Fields, in order: D gene, V gene, CDR3 length, J gene, clone size, CDR3 protein, CDR3 DNA. D genes are given only for firm matches. The size of a clone is reported for some rows only, either as once, few or many, or as a class for expanded clones.

d_gene: -
v_gene: TRBV11-3
len: 12
j_gene: TRBJ2-1
abundance: -
CDR3aa: CASSKTSNEQFF
CDR3nt: TGTGCCAGCAGCAAGACTAGCAATGAGCAGTTCTTC

d_gene: -
v_gene: TRBV5-8
len: 16
j_gene: TRBJ1-4
abundance: once
CDR3aa: CASSSTMGATNEKLFF
CDR3nt: TGTGCCAGCAGCTCCACAATGGGAGCAACTAATGAAAAACTGTTTTTT

d_gene: TRBD1
v_gene: TRBV5-6
len: 13
j_gene: TRBJ1-2
abundance: -
CDR3aa: CASSSTGDYGYTF
CDR3nt: TGTGCCAGCAGCTCGACAGGGGACTATGGCTACACCTTC

d_gene: TRBD1
v_gene: TRBV27
len: 17
j_gene: TRBJ2-7
abundance: -
CDR3aa: CASSAPRTGAKNYEQYF
CDR3nt: TGTGCCAGCAGTGCCCCCCGCACAGGGGCAAAAAACTACGAGCAGTACTTC

d_gene: TRBD1
v_gene: TRBV19
len: 13
j_gene: TRBJ1-4
abundance: -
CDR3aa: CAARDRVGEKLFF
CDR3nt: TGTGCCGCCCGCGACAGGGTTGGTGAAAAACTGTTTTTT

d_gene: TRBD1
v_gene: TRBV9
len: 18
j_gene: TRBJ2-7
abundance: -
CDR3aa: CASSVGLPLRDRVYEQYF
CDR3nt: TGTGCCAGCAGCGTAGGCCTCCCGCTTCGGGACAGGGTCTACGAGCAGTACTTC

d_gene: TRBD1
v_gene: TRBV25-1
len: 15
j_gene: TRBJ1-6
abundance: -
CDR3aa: CASRTQGRVNSPLHF
CDR3nt: TGTGCCAGCAGGACACAGGGGCGGGTGAATTCACCCCTCCACTTT

d_gene: -
v_gene: TRBV6-1
len: 13
j_gene: TRBJ1-2
abundance: -
CDR3aa: CASRWGTNYGYTF
CDR3nt: TGTGCCAGCAGGTGGGGCACTAACTATGGCTACACCTTC

d_gene: TRBD1
v_gene: TRBV11-1
len: 13
j_gene: TRBJ1-1
abundance: -
CDR3aa: CASSIRDRSEAFF
CDR3nt: TGTGCCAGCAGCATCCGGGACAGATCTGAAGCTTTCTTT

d_gene: -
v_gene: TRBV11-3
len: 14
j_gene: TRBJ2-1
abundance: -
CDR3aa: CASSHRERGNEQFF
CDR3nt: TGTGCCAGCAGTCATCGGGAGAGGGGCAATGAGCAGTTCTTC

d_gene: -
v_gene: TRBV28
len: 13
j_gene: TRBJ1-1
abundance: -
CDR3aa: CASTTTVNTEAFF
CDR3nt: TGTGCCAGCACCACGACAGTGAACACTGAAGCTTTCTTT

d_gene: TRBD2
v_gene: TRBV5-4
len: 15
j_gene: TRBJ2-5
abundance: -
CDR3aa: CASSLSGSPQETQYF
CDR3nt: TGTGCCAGCAGCCTTAGCGGGAGCCCCCAAGAGACCCAGTACTTC

d_gene: TRBD2
v_gene: TRBV5-4
len: 17
j_gene: TRBJ2-7
abundance: -
CDR3aa: CASSLAAGGSLGFEQYF
CDR3nt: TGTGCCAGCAGCTTGGCCGCTGGCGGGAGTTTAGGTTTCGAGCAGTACTTC

d_gene: TRBD1
v_gene: TRBV19
len: 12
j_gene: TRBJ1-2
abundance: -
CDR3aa: CASSLQGYGYTF
CDR3nt: TGTGCCAGTAGTTTACAGGGGTATGGCTACACCTTC

d_gene: -
v_gene: TRBV7-2
len: 14
j_gene: TRBJ1-5
abundance: -
CDR3aa: CASSFRGSNQPQHF
CDR3nt: TGTGCCAGCAGCTTCAGGGGTAGCAATCAGCCCCAGCATTTT

d_gene: -
v_gene: TRBV10-3
len: 12
j_gene: TRBJ2-7
abundance: -
CDR3aa: CAISEQGYEQYF
CDR3nt: TGTGCCATCAGTGAACAGGGCTACGAGCAGTACTTC

d_gene: -
v_gene: TRBV2
len: 13
j_gene: TRBJ1-5
abundance: -
CDR3aa: CASSTEGNQPQHF
CDR3nt: TGTGCCAGCAGTACAGAAGGCAATCAGCCCCAGCATTTT

d_gene: -
v_gene: TRBV6-6
len: 15
j_gene: TRBJ1-1
abundance: -
CDR3aa: CASSYKRGLNTEAFF
CDR3nt: TGTGCCAGCAGTTACAAAAGGGGATTGAACACTGAAGCTTTCTTT

d_gene: -
v_gene: TRBV5-4
len: 13
j_gene: TRBJ2-5
abundance: -
CDR3aa: CASSPRFQETQYF
CDR3nt: TGTGCCAGCAGCCCCAGATTCCAAGAGACCCAGTACTTC

d_gene: TRBD2
v_gene: TRBV7-9
len: 18
j_gene: TRBJ2-2
abundance: -
CDR3aa: CASSLERGQGPNTGELFF
CDR3nt: TGTGCCAGCAGCTTAGAGCGGGGGCAGGGGCCTAACACCGGGGAGCTGTTTTTT

d_gene: TRBD2
v_gene: TRBV28
len: 17
j_gene: TRBJ2-6
abundance: -
CDR3aa: CASGRDFSVSGANVLTF
CDR3nt: TGTGCCAGCGGGAGGGACTTCTCCGTCTCTGGGGCCAACGTCCTGACTTTC

d_gene: TRBD1
v_gene: TRBV7-2
len: 16
j_gene: TRBJ2-1
abundance: -
CDR3aa: CASRSQGGVTLNEQFF
CDR3nt: TGTGCCAGCAGATCCCAAGGGGGCGTAACGCTGAATGAGCAGTTCTTC